The rows below give T cell receptor beta chains drawn from one sample of a study of early T cells in non-severe SARS-CoV-2 infection. One entry per CDR3 protein, called by TCRdb with MiXCR from the 5' RACE reads. This table holds more than 90,000 distinct CDR3 sequences, 11% found once. The sample taken for sequencing was whole blood. Receptor source: an adult who was a healthcare worker with PCR-confirmed SARS-CoV-2 infection or an uninfected control (not recorded which). Each CDR3 is given with its conserved first and last residue. Fields, in order: J gene, D gene, clone size, V gene, CDR3 protein, CDR3 DNA. D genes are given only for firm matches. Size values are once, few and many counts, or a class for expanded clones, and some rows have none.

TRBJ2-7	.	few	TRBV28	CASSPRGTYSYEQYF	TGTGCCAGCAGTCCCCGAGGGACCTACTCCTACGAGCAGTACTTC
TRBJ2-1	.	many	TRBV20-1	CSASRRDSYNEQFF	TGCAGTGCTAGTAGAAGGGACTCCTACAATGAGCAGTTCTTC
TRBJ2-3	.	.	TRBV30	CAWSVSSDTQYF	TGTGCCTGGAGTGTCAGCTCGGATACGCAGTATTTT
TRBJ2-1	TRBD2	few	TRBV20-1	CSAIGTTEQFF	TGCAGTGCTATCGGGACTACCGAGCAGTTCTTC
TRBJ1-1	.	many	TRBV3-1	CASSQEGTVNTEAFF	TGTGCCAGCAGCCAAGAAGGTACGGTGAACACTGAAGCTTTCTTT
TRBJ2-1	.	.	TRBV29-1	CSAAPGTYNEQFF	TGCAGCGCTGCCCCCGGTACCTACAATGAGCAGTTCTTC
TRBJ1-2	.	.	TRBV6-5	CASSLLVRDNNYGYTF	TGTGCCAGCAGTCTACTAGTCCGGGACAATAACTATGGCTACACCTTC
TRBJ2-2	.	.	TRBV12-3/TRBV12-4	CASSYGGGGANTGELFF	TGTGCCAGCAGTTACGGTGGCGGGGGCGCGAACACCGGGGAGCTGTTTTTT
TRBJ2-3	TRBD2	.	TRBV3-1	CASSQETSGGLAGGTDTQYF	TGTGCCAGCAGCCAAGAAACTAGCGGGGGGCTCGCGGGAGGCACAGATACGCAGTATTTT
TRBJ2-7	.	.	TRBV5-1	CASSSAEPRWGEQYF	TGCGCCAGCAGCTCGGCAGAACCCCGGTGGGGCGAGCAGTACTTC
TRBJ2-1	TRBD2	few	TRBV12-3/TRBV12-4	CASSSPSGGSYNEQFF	TGTGCCAGCAGTTCCCCAAGCGGGGGCTCCTACAATGAGCAGTTCTTC
TRBJ2-2	.	.	TRBV29-1	CSVKQGISGELFF	TGCAGCGTTAAACAGGGTATTTCCGGGGAGCTGTTTTTT
TRBJ2-1	TRBD2	.	TRBV5-1	CASSLGHSGEEQFF	TGCGCCAGCAGCTTGGGGCATAGCGGGGAGGAGCAGTTCTTC
TRBJ2-3	TRBD1	.	TRBV6-1	CASSGDRFTDTQYF	TGTGCCAGCAGTGGGGACAGGTTCACAGATACGCAGTATTTT
TRBJ2-2	TRBD2	few	TRBV3-1	CASSRDFVAGGNTGELFF	TGTGCCAGCAGCCGAGACTTCGTAGCGGGAGGGAACACCGGGGAGCTGTTTTTT
TRBJ1-4	TRBD1	few	TRBV9	CASSVALQGAGDEKLFF	TGTGCCAGCAGCGTAGCTCTACAGGGGGCCGGAGATGAAAAACTGTTTTTT
TRBJ2-7	.	many	TRBV14	CASSQVAGPYEQYF	TGTGCCAGCAGCCAAGTTGCAGGGCCCTACGAGCAGTACTTC
TRBJ2-1	.	many	TRBV3-1	CASSQVANEQFF	TGTGCCAGCAGCCAAGTCGCCAATGAGCAGTTCTTC
TRBJ1-2	.	few	TRBV6-5	CASSPTQGSNYGYTF	TGTGCCAGCAGTCCAACACAGGGATCTAACTATGGCTACACCTTC
TRBJ1-1	TRBD1	few	TRBV20-1	CSARILQGLNTEAFF	TGCAGTGCTAGGATACTACAGGGGTTGAACACTGAAGCTTTCTTT
TRBJ2-6	.	few	TRBV19	CASSIQVSGANVLTF	TGTGCCAGTAGTATACAGGTCTCTGGGGCCAACGTCCTGACTTTC
TRBJ1-2	.	.	TRBV19	CASSTGHPPNYGYTF	TGTGCCAGTAGTACGGGACACCCCCCTAACTATGGCTACACCTTC
TRBJ1-1	.	few	TRBV20-1	CSARGTQDGGTEAFF	TGCAGTGCTAGGGGGACTCAGGACGGTGGGACTGAAGCTTTCTTT
TRBJ1-6	.	many	TRBV9	CASRREGEPLHF	TGTGCCAGCAGAAGAGAAGGAGAGCCCCTCCACTTT
TRBJ2-7	TRBD1	many	TRBV29-1	CSARDSYEQYF	TGCAGCGCCCGGGACAGCTACGAGCAGTACTTC
TRBJ1-1	.	.	TRBV30	CAWSRLMNTEAFF	TGTGCCTGGAGTCGGCTTATGAACACTGAAGCTTTCTTT
TRBJ1-1	TRBD1	few	TRBV18	CASSSDRDTEAFF	TGTGCCAGCTCCAGTGACAGGGACACTGAAGCTTTCTTT
TRBJ2-5	.	many	TRBV19	CASSITQQETQYF	TGTGCCAGTAGTATCACACAGCAAGAGACCCAGTACTTC
TRBJ2-7	TRBD1	.	TRBV11-2	CASSLLRTGHEQYF	TGTGCCAGCAGCTTACTGCGGACAGGGCACGAGCAGTACTTC
TRBJ2-1	.	few	TRBV6-1	CASTPRVERSYNEQFF	TGTGCCAGCACCCCTAGGGTGGAGCGCTCCTACAATGAGCAGTTCTTC
TRBJ2-2	.	many	TRBV20-1	CSARDFLNTGELFF	TGCAGTGCGCGGGACTTCCTGAACACCGGGGAGCTGTTTTTT
TRBJ2-1	.	many	TRBV3-1	CASSQVRFEQFF	TGTGCCAGCAGCCAAGTGAGGTTTGAGCAGTTCTTC
TRBJ2-7	TRBD2	many	TRBV20-1	CSAIKTSRAGEQYF	TGCAGTGCTATAAAGACTAGCCGCGCCGGCGAGCAGTACTTC
TRBJ1-2	.	.	TRBV5-1	CASSRDLGNYGYTF	TGCGCCAGCAGCCGTGATCTGGGCAACTATGGCTACACCTTC
TRBJ1-2	TRBD1	many	TRBV28	CASSSYRGRFGYTF	TGTGCCAGCAGTTCTTACAGGGGCCGCTTTGGCTACACCTTC
TRBJ2-7	TRBD2	.	TRBV28	CASSSGLAVEQYF	TGTGCCAGCAGTTCAGGACTAGCCGTCGAGCAGTACTTC
TRBJ1-6	TRBD1	.	TRBV5-1	CASSSTGTSSYNSPLHF	TGCGCCAGCAGCTCGACAGGGACCAGCTCCTATAATTCACCCCTCCACTTT
TRBJ1-1	TRBD1	few	TRBV2	CASSLQGQGVNTEAFF	TGTGCCAGCAGCTTACAGGGACAGGGGGTGAACACTGAAGCTTTCTTT
TRBJ2-5	.	many	TRBV7-2	CASSFNKGRLETQYF	TGTGCCAGCAGCTTTAATAAGGGGCGTTTGGAGACCCAGTACTTC
TRBJ1-1	.	many	TRBV25-1	CASSGGTYAFF	TGTGCCAGCAGTGGGGGTACTTACGCTTTCTTT
TRBJ2-2	TRBD2	few	TRBV5-1	CASSFRGDDTGELFF	TGCGCCAGCAGCTTCCGGGGGGATGACACCGGGGAGCTGTTTTTT
TRBJ1-5	TRBD1	few	TRBV6-5	CASSPLRRQGYNQPQHF	TGTGCCAGCAGTCCCTTAAGGAGACAGGGGTACAATCAGCCCCAGCATTTT
TRBJ2-3	.	.	TRBV18	CASSPTLDSYTDTQYF	TGTGCCAGCTCACCAACTTTAGACAGCTACACAGATACGCAGTATTTT
TRBJ2-7	TRBD2	.	TRBV2	CASTERGLGAYEQYF	TGTGCCAGCACCGAGCGGGGTTTGGGGGCCTACGAGCAGTACTTC
TRBJ1-1	.	.	TRBV29-1	CSVGETLSGTEAFF	TGCAGCGTTGGCGAGACTCTATCCGGCACTGAAGCTTTCTTT
TRBJ1-2	TRBD1	few	TRBV4-1	CASTQDRAADYGYTF	TGCGCCAGCACCCAGGACAGGGCCGCTGACTATGGCTACACCTTC